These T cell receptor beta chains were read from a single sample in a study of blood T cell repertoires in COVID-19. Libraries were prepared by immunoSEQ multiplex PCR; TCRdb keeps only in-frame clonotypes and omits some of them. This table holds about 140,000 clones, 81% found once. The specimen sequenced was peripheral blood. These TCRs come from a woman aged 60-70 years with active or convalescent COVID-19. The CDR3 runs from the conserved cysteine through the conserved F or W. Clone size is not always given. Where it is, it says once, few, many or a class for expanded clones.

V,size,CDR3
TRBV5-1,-,CASREVDTQYF
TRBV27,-,CASSLAQGYGYTF
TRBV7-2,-,CASSLGLGNEQFF
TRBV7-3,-,CASSVRLGDTQYF
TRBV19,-,CASRLLAGTDTQYF
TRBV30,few,CAWARRTSDEQFF
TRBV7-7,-,CASSQHGGRFTDTQYF
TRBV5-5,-,CASSWEGGTGNNQPQHF
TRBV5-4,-,CASSLGPKKGDSGANVLTF
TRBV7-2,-,CASSYLLGSLAYEQYF
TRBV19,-,CASSSSPGVQTEAFF
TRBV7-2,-,CASRQSGNTIYF
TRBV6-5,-,CASRASGGYNEQFF
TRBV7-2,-,CASSSSSNQPQHF
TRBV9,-,CASSVVSGPYNEQFF
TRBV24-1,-,CATSARQQYNEQFF
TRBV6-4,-,CASSDSGLAGAHNEQFF
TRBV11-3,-,CASSLSYLGGNTGELFF
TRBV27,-,CASSSGTTGNTIYF
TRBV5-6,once,CASSLRRVWGNTIYF
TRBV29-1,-,CSVEPRTGATDTQYF
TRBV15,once,CATSRGRANLGDGQYF
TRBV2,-,CASSRTGTGVRNEQFF
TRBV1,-,CTSSQGTSGGSTDTQYF
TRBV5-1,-,CASSFDSDYGYTF
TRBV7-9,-,CASSFRTGGTDTQYF
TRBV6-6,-,CASSPWTPFSYEQYF
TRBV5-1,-,CASSLGQLVSGANVLTF
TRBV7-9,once,CASSFTSGRTDTQYF
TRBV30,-,CAWMGETYNEQFF
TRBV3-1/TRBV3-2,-,CASSQAGTGRIGDTIYF
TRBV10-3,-,CAMGEGEAFF
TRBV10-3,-,CAISYGTGATGELFF
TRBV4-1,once,CASSPDRGRFTDTQYF
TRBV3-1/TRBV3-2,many,CASSQDFGTSGSKDEQFF
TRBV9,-,CASSPRLAGPSYNEQFF
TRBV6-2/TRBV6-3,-,CASSYLAGGSYNEQFF
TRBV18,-,CASSPTDGGANYGYTF
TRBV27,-,CASRGPNQPQHF